This T cell receptor beta chain was obtained from a study of human T cells and chemical hapten exposure. Study details: Patients received weekly diphenylcyclopropenone doses to the scalp throughout the roughly 23-week study. Patch tests put 0.01% DPC on the upper back, and the results were checked at 6 days. Alopecia areata, totalis or universalis affected patients who were mostly female. Points from the study as a whole: After DPC sensitization, TCRs above 1 in 1000 frequency showed no change.

The V gene's germline CDR1 is DFQATT and CDR2 SNEGSKA (reference sequence). This CDR3 contains 15 residues. Trimming took off 4 bases at V and 2 bases at J, with 15 bases between the two ends. Time point in this sample: patch test 1, 2 weeks after DPC sensitization. Treatment here: therapeutic diphenylcyclopropenone sensitization with weekly scalp DPC. TCRdb used MiXCR to reprocess the RACE reads, holding one entry per CDR3 protein. The data hold around 69,000 distinct CDR3 sequences, with about 9.4% observed a single time. This clonotype showed up many times. The antigen is undetermined. The sample consisted of whole blood, taken in connection with sensitization to the hapten diphenylcyclopropenone (DPC). This TCR came from a woman aged 40 to 49 with alopecia areata. Some clones in this sample may be carry-over from other donors' samples. The chain is built from TRBV20-1 and TRBJ2-1; D remains ambiguous. This chain's CDR3 is CSATMQAITYNEQFF. The CDR3 nucleotides read TGCAGTGCTACCATGCAGGCAATAACCTACAATGAGCAGTTCTTC.